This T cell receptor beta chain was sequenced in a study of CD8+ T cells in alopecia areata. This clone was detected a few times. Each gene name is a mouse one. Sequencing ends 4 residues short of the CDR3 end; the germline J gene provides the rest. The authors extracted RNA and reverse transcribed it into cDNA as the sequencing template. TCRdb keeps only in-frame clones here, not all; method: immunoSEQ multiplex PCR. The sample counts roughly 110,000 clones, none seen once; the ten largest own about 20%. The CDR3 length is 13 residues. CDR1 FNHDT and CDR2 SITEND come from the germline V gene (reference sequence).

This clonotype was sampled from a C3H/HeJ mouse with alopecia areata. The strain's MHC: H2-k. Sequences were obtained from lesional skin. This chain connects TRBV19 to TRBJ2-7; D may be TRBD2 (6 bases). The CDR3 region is CASSSLGRDEQYF. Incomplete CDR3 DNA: TGTGCCAGCAGTAGCCTGGGGAGGGAT. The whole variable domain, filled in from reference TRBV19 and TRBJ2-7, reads GGIITQTPKFLIGQEGQKLTLKCQQNFNHDTMYWYRQDSGKGLRLIYYSITENDLQKGDLSEGYDASREKKSSFSLTVTSAQKNEMAVFLCASSSLGRDEQYFGPGTRLTVL.